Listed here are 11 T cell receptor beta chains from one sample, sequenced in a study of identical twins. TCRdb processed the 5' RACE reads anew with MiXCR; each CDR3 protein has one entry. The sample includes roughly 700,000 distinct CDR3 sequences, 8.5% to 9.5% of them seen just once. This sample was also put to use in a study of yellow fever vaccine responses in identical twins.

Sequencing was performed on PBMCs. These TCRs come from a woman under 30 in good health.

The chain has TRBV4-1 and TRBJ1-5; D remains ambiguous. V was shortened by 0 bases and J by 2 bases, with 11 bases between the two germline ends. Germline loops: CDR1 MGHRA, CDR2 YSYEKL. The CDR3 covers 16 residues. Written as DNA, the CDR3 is TGCGCCAGCAGCCAAGATACGGGAATCGGCAATCAGCCCCAGCATTTT. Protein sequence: CASSQDTGIGNQPQHF.

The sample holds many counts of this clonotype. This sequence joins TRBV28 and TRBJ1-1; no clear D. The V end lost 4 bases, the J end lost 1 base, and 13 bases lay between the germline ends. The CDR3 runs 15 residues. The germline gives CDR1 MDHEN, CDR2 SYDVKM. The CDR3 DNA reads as TGTGCCAGCAGTTGGGGAGGTATGAGGAACACTGAAGCTTTCTTT. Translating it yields CASSWGGMRNTEAFF.

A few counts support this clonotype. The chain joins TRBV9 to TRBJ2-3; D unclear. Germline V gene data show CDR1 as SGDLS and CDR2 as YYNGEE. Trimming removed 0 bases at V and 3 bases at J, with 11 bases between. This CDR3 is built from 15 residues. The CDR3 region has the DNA TGTGCCAGCAGCGTAGGCATTTCCCGGACAGATACGCAGTATTTT. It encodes CASSVGISRTDTQYF.

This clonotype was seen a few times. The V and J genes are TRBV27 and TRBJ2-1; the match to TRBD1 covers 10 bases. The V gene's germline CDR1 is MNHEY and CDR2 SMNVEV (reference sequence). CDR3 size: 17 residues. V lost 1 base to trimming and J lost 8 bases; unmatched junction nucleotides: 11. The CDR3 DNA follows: TGTGCCAGCAGTTTATTGCTTCCCGGGACAGGGGCGGATGAGCAGTTCTTC. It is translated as CASSLLLPGTGADEQFF.

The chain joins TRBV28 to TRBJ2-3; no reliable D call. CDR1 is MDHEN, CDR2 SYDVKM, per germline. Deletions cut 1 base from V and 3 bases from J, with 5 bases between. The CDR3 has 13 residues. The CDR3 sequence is CASSLSDTDTQYF. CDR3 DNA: TGTGCCAGCAGTTTATCCGATACAGATACGCAGTATTTT.

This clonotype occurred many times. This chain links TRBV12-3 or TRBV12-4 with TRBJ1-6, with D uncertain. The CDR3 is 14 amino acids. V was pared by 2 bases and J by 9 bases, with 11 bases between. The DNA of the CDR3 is TGTGCCAGCAGTTTACAGGCCGTCGTTTCACCCCTCCACTTT. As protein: CASSLQAVVSPLHF.

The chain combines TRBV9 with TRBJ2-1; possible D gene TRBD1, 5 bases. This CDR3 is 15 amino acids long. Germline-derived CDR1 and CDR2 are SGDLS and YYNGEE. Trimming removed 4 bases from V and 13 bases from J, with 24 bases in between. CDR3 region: CASSPAHPAGPDQFF. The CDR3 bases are TGTGCCAGCAGCCCTGCCCACCCGGCAGGGCCTGATCAGTTCTTC. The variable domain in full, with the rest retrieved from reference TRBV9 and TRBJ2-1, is DSGVTQTPKHLITATGQRVTLRCSPRSGDLSVYWYQQSLDQGLQFLIQYYNGEERAKGNILERFSAQQFPDLHSELNLSSLELGDSALYFCASSPAHPAGPDQFFGPGTRLTVL.

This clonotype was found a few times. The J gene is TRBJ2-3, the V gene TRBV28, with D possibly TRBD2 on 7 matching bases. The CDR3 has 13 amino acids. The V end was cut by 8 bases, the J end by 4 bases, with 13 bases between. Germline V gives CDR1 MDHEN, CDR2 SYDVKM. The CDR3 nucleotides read TGTGCCAGCGGGGGGGCCGCCGCAGATACGCAGTATTTT. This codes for CASGGAAADTQYF.

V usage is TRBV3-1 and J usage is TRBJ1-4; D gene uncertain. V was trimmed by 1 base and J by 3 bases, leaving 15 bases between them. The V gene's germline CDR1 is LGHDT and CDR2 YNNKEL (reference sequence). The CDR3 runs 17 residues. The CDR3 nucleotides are TGTGCCAGCAGCCAAGCCCACGAGATAACGGCTAATGAAAAACTGTTTTTT. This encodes CASSQAHEITANEKLFF.

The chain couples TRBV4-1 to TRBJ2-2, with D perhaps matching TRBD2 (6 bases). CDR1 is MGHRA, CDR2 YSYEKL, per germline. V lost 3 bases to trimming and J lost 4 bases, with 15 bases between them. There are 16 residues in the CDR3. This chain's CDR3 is CASSQSGEVSTGELFF. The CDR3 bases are TGCGCCAGCAGCCAGTCGGGGGAGGTCAGCACCGGGGAGCTGTTTTTT.

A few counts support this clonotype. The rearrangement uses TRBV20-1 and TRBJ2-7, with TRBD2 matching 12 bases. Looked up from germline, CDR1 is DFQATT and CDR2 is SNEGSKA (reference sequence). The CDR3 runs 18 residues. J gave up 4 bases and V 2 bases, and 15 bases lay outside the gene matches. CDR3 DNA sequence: TGCAGTGCTAGACCCCTAAATCTAGCGGGAGGGAGTTTTTACGAGCAGTACTTC. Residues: CSARPLNLAGGSFYEQYF.